Listed below are T cell receptor beta chains from one sample, sequenced in a study of T cell changes during pregnancy in multiple sclerosis. The protocol was immunoSEQ multiplex PCR, while the TCRdb copy is restricted to in-frame clones and leaves out a portion. The table lists about 40,000 clones, around 90% of them singletons. Source: peripheral blood, taken in the second trimester of pregnancy. The receptors come from a female donor in good health, enrolled as a control in a pregnancy study. Both conserved end residues are trimmed from each CDR3.

J | V | CDR3
TRBJ1-2 | TRBV6-5 | ASRRQFNYGYT
TRBJ1-5 | TRBV28 | ASMAGGNNQPQH
TRBJ2-7 | TRBV18 | ASSLGQGTYEQY
TRBJ1-5 | TRBV9 | ASSVGGTGLQPQH
TRBJ2-6 | TRBV18 | ASSQTTSGANVLT
TRBJ2-1 | TRBV27 | ASSSTYNEQF
TRBJ1-1 | TRBV19 | ATSIRGRNTEAF
TRBJ2-1 | TRBV5-6 | ASSSAGAPGNEQF
TRBJ1-1 | TRBV5-1 | ASSLWGEENTEAF
TRBJ2-3 | TRBV30 | AWTPFGLAGGSASTDTQY
TRBJ2-1 | TRBV19 | ASRREGGNEQF
TRBJ2-1 | TRBV7-8 | ASSARLAPYNEQF
TRBJ2-1 | TRBV10-3 | AVKGGASYNEQF
TRBJ2-7 | TRBV11-3 | ASSPGLAGGPQSYEQY
TRBJ2-5 | TRBV12-5 | ASAPGRLQETQY
TRBJ1-3 | TRBV6-1 | ASSEPRGSGNTIY
TRBJ1-2 | TRBV6-1 | ASSKGTDWNYGYT
TRBJ2-6 | TRBV14 | ASSQETGVSGANVLT
TRBJ2-5 | TRBV10-3 | AISDDLTSCD
TRBJ2-7 | TRBV27 | ASRDLSGGPPYEQY
TRBJ2-7 | TRBV7-2 | ASSLGSAEPYEQY
TRBJ2-3 | TRBV5-1 | ASSFPSTDTQY
TRBJ1-4 | TRBV30 | AWSQRQGSGEKLF
TRBJ1-1 | TRBV11-3 | ASSQGGGQVETEAF
TRBJ1-2 | TRBV30 | AWSAGLLGYT
TRBJ2-3 | TRBV25-1 | ASRGWQGGTDTQY
TRBJ2-5 | TRBV30 | AWSQGLGVETQY
TRBJ1-2 | TRBV27 | ASSPIMSGHRSYT
TRBJ1-2 | TRBV25-1 | ASSESGYGYT
TRBJ1-2 | TRBV30 | AWSKNRGPANYGYT
TRBJ2-7 | TRBV7-9 | ASSLAGGTLEQY
TRBJ2-1 | TRBV5-1 | ASSPLLGGDNEQF
TRBJ1-5 | TRBV7-2 | ASSLVGTEYSNQPQH